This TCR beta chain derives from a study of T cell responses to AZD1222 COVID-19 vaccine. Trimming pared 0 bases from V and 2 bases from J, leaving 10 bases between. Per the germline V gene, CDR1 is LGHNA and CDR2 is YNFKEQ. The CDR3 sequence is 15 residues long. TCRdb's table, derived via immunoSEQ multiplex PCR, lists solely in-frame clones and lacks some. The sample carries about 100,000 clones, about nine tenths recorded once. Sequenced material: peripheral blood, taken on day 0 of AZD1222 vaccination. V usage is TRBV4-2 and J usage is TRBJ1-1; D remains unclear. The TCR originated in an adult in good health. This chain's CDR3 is CASSQDIHPNTEAFF. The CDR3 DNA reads TGTGCCAGCAGCCAAGATATTCACCCCAACACTGAAGCTTTCTTT.